These 22 T cell receptor beta chains were sequenced from one sample in a study of CD8+ T cells in alopecia areata. cDNA serving as the sequencing template came from extracted, reverse transcribed RNA. Only in-frame clones appear in the TCRdb table, and some are missing; sequencing was by immunoSEQ multiplex PCR. In the table there are under 85,000 clones, roughly 44% of which are singletons. The specimen comprised CD8+ T cells sorted from blood, sampled at week 0. The receptor set was obtained from a human donor with alopecia areata.

This clone was counted once. The genes are TRBV28 and TRBJ2-4; 7 positions agree with TRBD1. The CDR3 totals 15 residues. Germline lookup yields CDR1 MDHEN and CDR2 SYDVKM. The junction had 8 bases not matched to a gene; V was cut back by 6 bases and J by 3 bases. Written as DNA, the CDR3 is TGTGCCAGCAGAACAGGGGACGCAGGCAAAAACATTCAGTACTTC. Its protein product is CASRTGDAGKNIQYF.

This clone was counted at least ten times. This chain connects TRBV5-8 to TRBJ2-1, with D perhaps matching TRBD1 (6 bases). V was shortened by 5 bases and J by 7 bases, with 13 bases between the two germline ends. Germline CDR1 SGHTS, CDR2 YDEGEE. The CDR3 spans 13 residues. The CDR3 spells CASSYGQLNEQFF. The CDR3 DNA follows: TGTGCCAGCAGTTACGGACAGTTGAATGAGCAGTTCTTC.

The gene calls are TRBV7-9 and TRBJ2-7; TRBD2 matches at 13 bases. The junction had 4 bases not matched to a gene; V was cut back by 5 bases and J by 3 bases. Germline CDR1 is SEHNR and CDR2 is FQNEAQ (reference sequence). The CDR3 has 15 residues. The CDR3 nucleotides read TGTGCCAGCAGCCGCGGGACTAGCGGGATCTACGAGCAGTACTTC. It codes for CASSRGTSGIYEQYF.

This clone was counted a few times. The chain carries TRBV12-5 and TRBJ2-7; D unclear. V dropped 3 bases and J dropped 3 bases, with 15 bases sitting between them. Germline assignment: CDR1 LGHNT and CDR2 FRNRAP. This CDR3 is 15 amino acids long. CDR3 nucleotide sequence: TGTGCTAGTGGTTTTCTGGGCAACAAGAACTACGAGCAGTACTTC. Encoded protein: CASGFLGNKNYEQYF.

The CDR3 DNA reads as TGTGCCAGCAGCTTAGGTTCGGAGGGATTTGGCTATGGCTACACCTTC. Protein product: CASSLGSEGFGYGYTF. The rearrangement links TRBV7-9 to TRBJ1-2; D is undetermined. Trimming removed 1 base at V and 4 bases at J, with 16 bases between. The CDR3 covers 16 residues. Germline-derived CDR1 and CDR2 are SEHNR and FQNEAQ (reference sequence).

There are a few counts of this clone. The chain links TRBV2 to TRBJ1-1; D gene ambiguous. The CDR3 contains 12 residues. Germline CDR1 is SNHLY and CDR2 is FYNNEI. The V end lost 8 bases, the J end lost 5 bases, and 12 bases lay between the germline ends. The CDR3 coding sequence is TGTGCCAGCCGCCCCTCCGGGACTGAAGCTTTCTTT. Translation gives CASRPSGTEAFF.

The chain uses TRBV23-1 and TRBJ2-2, with D maybe TRBD1 (5 bases). TRBV23-1 is marked as an open reading frame, function uncertain. This CDR3 has 14 amino acids. The V end lost 2 bases, the J end lost 7 bases, and 11 bases lay between the germline ends. The CDR3 sequence is CASSQAQAYGELFF. DNA for the CDR3: TGCGCCAGCAGTCAAGCACAGGCATACGGGGAGCTGTTTTTT.

The V gene is TRBV6-4, the J gene TRBJ2-3; D ambiguous. Trimming shortened V by 6 bases and J by 3 bases, and 16 bases separated the two germline ends. The CDR3 extends over 15 amino acids. Germline V lookup: CDR1 MRHNA, CDR2 SNTAGT. The CDR3 DNA follows: TGTGCCAGCAGAGAGTCTCCCGGAAGGACAGATACGCAGTATTTT. Its protein is CASRESPGRTDTQYF.

The rearrangement links TRBV7-9 to TRBJ2-1; D not certain. Trimming pared 5 bases from V and 8 bases from J, leaving 4 bases between. CDR1 and CDR2 (germline): SEHNR, FQNEAQ (reference sequence). The CDR3 runs to 10 residues. The DNA for the CDR3 is TGTGCCAGCAGCCGGGATGAGCAGTTCTTC. Translation gives CASSRDEQFF.

The sample holds a few counts of this clone. This rearrangement joins TRBV27 to TRBJ2-5, with TRBD2 matching over 11 bases. The V and J ends lost 6 bases and 4 bases, in that order; junction bases with no gene match: 10. Looked up from germline, CDR1 is MNHEY and CDR2 is SMNVEV (reference sequence). The length of the CDR3 is 16 residues. The chain's CDR3 is CASRELAGVERETQYF. In DNA form, the CDR3 reads TGTGCCAGCAGAGAACTAGCGGGAGTTGAGAGAGAGACCCAGTACTTC.

This chain uses TRBV21-1 with TRBJ2-4; the DNA was not compared with TRBD2, the D call given in the table. TRBV21-1 is labeled a pseudogene. The CDR3 runs to 12 residues. Written as DNA, the CDR3 is TGTGCCAGCGAGTATGGGAGAAACATTCAGTACTTC. Protein sequence: CASEYGRNIQYF.

The V and J genes are TRBV15 and TRBJ1-3; D unclear. V lost 9 bases and J 4 bases, leaving 16 bases between the germline ends. Germline V gives CDR1 LNHNV, CDR2 YYDKDF (reference sequence). The CDR3 runs 14 residues. CDR3 DNA: TGTGCCACGAGGGAGGGCCTTTCAGGAAACACCATATATTTT. It codes for CATREGLSGNTIYF. The variable domain in full, with the rest retrieved from reference TRBV15 and TRBJ1-3, is DAMVIQNPRYQVTQFGKPVTLSCSQTLNHNVMYWYQQKSSQAPKLLFHYYDKDFNNEADTPDNFQSRRPNTSFCFLDIRSPGLGDTAMYLCATREGLSGNTIYFGEGSWLTVV.

The chain carries TRBV7-7 and TRBJ2-5; D gene uncertain. Trimming cost V 1 base and J 4 bases, with 10 bases left between them. CDR1 and CDR2 (germline): SSHAT, FNYEAQ (reference sequence). The CDR3 covers 14 residues. CDR3 sequence reads: CASSLEWGGETQYF. The CDR3 DNA sequence: TGTGCCAGCAGCTTAGAATGGGGTGGAGAGACCCAGTACTTC.

The chain's CDR3 is CASKGQSGREGLSGANVLTF. CDR3 coding DNA: TGTGCCAGCAAGGGACAGTCTGGCAGGGAAGGGCTCTCTGGGGCCAACGTCCTGACTTTC. This chain joins TRBV27 and TRBJ2-6, with 7 bases that match TRBD1. V shed 7 bases and J 0 bases; nucleotides not matched to a gene: 18. The CDR3 loop spans 20 amino acids. From germline, CDR1 is MNHEY and CDR2 SMNVEV (reference sequence).

The rearrangement joins TRBV7-8 to TRBJ2-7; D perhaps matches TRBD1 (7 bases). Deletions cut 0 bases from V and 3 bases from J, with 12 bases between. Germline V lookup: CDR1 SGHVS, CDR2 FQNEAQ. The CDR3 sequence is 15 residues long. CDR3 loop: CASSLASGGLYEQYF. CDR3 DNA: TGTGCCAGCAGCTTAGCGTCAGGGGGACTCTACGAGCAGTACTTC.

In DNA form, the CDR3 reads TGTGCCATCAAGGGCCAGGGGACAGGGGTCCCCTCTACGAACGAGCAGTACTTC. Protein sequence: CAIKGQGTGVPSTNEQYF. V and J are TRBV10-3 and TRBJ2-7, with 10 bases aligning to TRBD1. Germline loops: CDR1 ENHRY, CDR2 SYGVKD. There are 18 residues in the CDR3. V lost 7 bases and J lost 5; bases outside the gene matches: 20.

The sample holds a few counts of this clone. The rearrangement links TRBV9 to TRBJ1-2, with D perhaps matching TRBD1 (5 bases). Deletions cut 0 bases from V and 3 bases from J, with 9 bases between. The CDR3 covers 14 residues. Per germline, CDR1 SGDLS and CDR2 YYNGEE. The CDR3 DNA reads as TGTGCCAGCAGCGTAGTTCCAGGGCACTATGGCTACACCTTC. Translating gives CASSVVPGHYGYTF.

The CDR3 nucleotides read TGCACCAGCAGCCAAAGGACCTCCGGACTTTATGGCAATCAGCCCCAGCATTTT. Translation: CTSSQRTSGLYGNQPQHF. This sequence joins TRBV1 and TRBJ1-5. TRBV1 constitutes a pseudogene. This CDR3 has 18 residues.

The rearrangement joins TRBV29-1 to TRBJ2-2; perhaps D is TRBD1 or TRBD2 (6 bases each). The CDR3 runs 14 residues. Trimming took 4 bases from V and 3 from J, leaving 12 bases between them. From germline, CDR1 is SQVTM and CDR2 ANQGSEA. CDR3 coding DNA: TGCAGCGTTGGCCCAGGGGAGGACACCGGGGAGCTGTTTTTT. Its translation is CSVGPGEDTGELFF.

This chain joins TRBV30 and TRBJ2-1; D gene uncertain. Trimming shortened V by 3 bases and J by 4 bases, and 13 bases separated the two germline ends. The germline gives CDR1 GTSNPN, CDR2 SVGIG (reference sequence). The CDR3 spans 14 residues. The CDR3 bases are TGTGCCTGGAGGCCGGATACCTCTTACAATGAGCAGTTCTTC. It is translated as CAWRPDTSYNEQFF. Using reference TRBV30 and TRBJ2-1 for the parts outside the CDR3, the full variable domain is SQTIHQWPATLVQPVGSPLSLECTVEGTSNPNLYWYRQAAGRGLQLLFYSVGIGQISSEVPQNLSASRPQDRQFILSSKKLLLSDSGFYLCAWRPDTSYNEQFFGPGTRLTVL.

The genes are TRBV7-2 and TRBJ2-5, with D possibly TRBD2 on 5 matching bases. Trimming took off 1 base at V and 4 bases at J, with 13 bases between the two ends. The germline V gene encodes CDR1 SGHTA and CDR2 FQGNSA. This CDR3 region has 15 residues. DNA for the CDR3: TGTGCCAGCAGCTTAGGAGGGTCCCCCAGAGAGACCCAGTACTTC. This codes for CASSLGGSPRETQYF. Based on the CDR3 plus reference TRBV7-2 and TRBJ2-5, the full variable domain is GAGVSQSPSNKVTEKGKDVELRCDPISGHTALYWYRQSLGQGLEFLIYFQGNSAPDKSGLPSDRFSAERTGGSVSTLTIQRTQQEDSAVYLCASSLGGSPRETQYFGPGTRLLVL.

This clone turned up a few times. The rearrangement joins TRBV9 to TRBJ2-2; the D is unclear. This CDR3 comprises 12 residues. The germline V gene has CDR1 SGDLS and CDR2 YYNGEE. Trimming removed 0 bases at V and 6 bases at J, with 3 bases between. CDR3 in DNA: TGTGCCAGCAGCGTAGTGGCCGGGGAGCTGTTTTTT. It is translated as CASSVVAGELFF.